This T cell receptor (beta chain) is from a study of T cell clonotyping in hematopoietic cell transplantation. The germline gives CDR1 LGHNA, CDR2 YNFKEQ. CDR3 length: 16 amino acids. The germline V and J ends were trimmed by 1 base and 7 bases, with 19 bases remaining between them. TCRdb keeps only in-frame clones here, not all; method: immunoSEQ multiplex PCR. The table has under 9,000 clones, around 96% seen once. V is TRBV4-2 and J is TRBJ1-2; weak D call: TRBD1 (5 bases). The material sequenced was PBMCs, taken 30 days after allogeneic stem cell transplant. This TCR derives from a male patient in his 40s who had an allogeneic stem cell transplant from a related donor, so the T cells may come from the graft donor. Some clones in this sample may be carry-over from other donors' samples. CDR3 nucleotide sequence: TGTGCCAGCAGCCAAGGGGACCTGGGTGGGGCGCGTGGCTACACCTTC. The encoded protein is CASSQGDLGGARGYTF.